This TCR beta chain is drawn from a study of T cell clonotyping in hematopoietic cell transplantation. Using immunoSEQ multiplex PCR, the repertoire was profiled, and TCRdb retains in-frame clones only, with some absent. This table has about 45,000 clones, 94% appearing once. Notes on this clone: Its antigen remains unidentified.

Study outcomes and limitations: Higher Inverse Simpson Index values in graft donor and pretransplant recipient predicted broader posttransplant TCR diversity. Recipient TCR diversity dropped after transplant; expanded clonotypes rose from day 30 to 180.

CDR1 and CDR2 from the germline V gene are MNHEY and SMNVEV (reference sequence). CDR3 length equals 13 residues. V lost 5 bases and J 8 bases, leaving 15 bases between the germline ends. The sequenced material came from peripheral blood mononuclear cells. The TCR comes from a woman between 45 and 60 years old in good health. Some clones in this sample may be carry-over from other donors' samples. This chain links TRBV27 with TRBJ1-1, with D tentatively TRBD1 (5 bases). Here the CDR3 reads CASSPYDRDEAFF. The CDR3 coding sequence is TGTGCCAGCAGTCCGTACGACAGAGACGAAGCTTTCTTT.